Shown below are 15 T cell receptor beta chains from a single sample sequenced in a study of blood T cells in healthy people across ages. A second PCR, run for about 6 to 12 cycles, used a sample-barcoded 5' primer plus a J-beta primer mix. MiXCR was run by TCRdb on the 5' RACE reads, yielding one entry per CDR3 protein. The data show about 1,500,000 distinct CDR3 sequences, approximately 42% seen once. The sample comprised blood. The receptors stem from a young woman in good health.

This rearrangement joins TRBV28 to TRBJ2-1; TRBD2 matches at 8 bases. V gave up 6 bases and J gave up 8 bases; unmatched junction bases: 18. The CDR3 totals 17 residues. Looked up from germline, CDR1 is MDHEN and CDR2 is SYDVKM. CDR3 bases: TGTGCCAGCAGACCCAATGCGGGACGGGGGGGCCCCGATGAGCAGTTCTTC. The encoded protein is CASRPNAGRGGPDEQFF.

V and J are TRBV2 and TRBJ2-1; no definite D call. Germline assignment: CDR1 SNHLY and CDR2 FYNNEI. The length of the CDR3 is 13 residues. The V and J ends lost 1 base and 3 bases respectively, with 4 bases between them. The DNA of the CDR3 is TGTGCCAGCAGTGAAGGGGACTACAATGAGCAGTTCTTC. Protein product: CASSEGDYNEQFF.

This sequence joins TRBV9 and TRBJ2-7; 7 bases align to TRBD1. In germline, CDR1 is SGDLS, CDR2 YYNGEE. The CDR3 loop spans 15 amino acids. V was pared by 3 bases and J by 0 bases, with 6 bases of the junction left unmatched. In DNA, the CDR3 is TGTGCCAGCAGCGCCGACAGGGAGAGCTCCTACGAGCAGTACTTC. Its protein is CASSADRESSYEQYF.

The rearrangement links TRBV5-5 to TRBJ2-4; 10 bases line up with TRBD1. Germline values: CDR1 SGHKS, CDR2 YYEKEE (reference sequence). CDR3 length: 19 amino acids. V shed 2 bases and J 1 base; nucleotides not matched to a gene: 12. The CDR3 sequence: CASSLLVTGGAKAKNIQYF. The CDR3 nucleotides are TGTGCCAGCAGCTTACTCGTGACAGGGGGCGCCAAGGCCAAAAACATTCAGTACTTC.

The chain couples TRBV28 to TRBJ1-2; the match to TRBD1 covers 8 bases. Germline lookup yields CDR1 MDHEN and CDR2 SYDVKM. V lost 5 bases and J lost 4; bases outside the gene matches: 6. The CDR3 spans 14 residues. CDR3 bases: TGTGCCAGCAGTCGGACAGGGCCGGGCTATGGCTACACCTTC. It is translated as CASSRTGPGYGYTF.

There are a few counts of this clonotype. CDR3 bases: TGTGCCAGCAGTTTATTCTCCTACAATGAGCAGTTCTTC. It yields the protein CASSLFSYNEQFF. The chain joins TRBV27 to TRBJ2-1; D gene unclear. From germline, CDR1 is MNHEY and CDR2 SMNVEV (reference sequence). The CDR3 consists of 13 residues. Trimming cost V 1 base and J 0 bases, with 1 base left between them.

This clonotype was seen a handful of times. The rearrangement joins TRBV20-1 to TRBJ2-5; 16 bases match TRBD2. The CDR3 has 15 amino acids. Germline-derived CDR1 and CDR2 are DFQATT and SNEGSKA (reference sequence). The J segment lost 11 bases and the V segment lost 1 base, leaving 7 bases of the junction unmatched. The chain's CDR3 is CSARAGTSGRDEQYF. DNA for the CDR3: TGCAGTGCTAGAGCCGGGACTAGCGGGAGGGATGAGCAGTACTTC.

This clonotype came up a few times. The gene calls are TRBV7-2 and TRBJ2-5, with 12 bases fitting TRBD2. The CDR3 length is 15 residues. The germline V gene encodes CDR1 SGHTA and CDR2 FQGNSA. J was trimmed by 3 bases and V by 5 bases; bases with no gene match: 4. The CDR3 DNA sequence: TGTGCCAGCAGCGAGACTAGCGGGAGTAAAGAGACCCAGTACTTC. Amino acid sequence: CASSETSGSKETQYF.

The table lists this clonotype with a few counts. At one of its ends the junction is not consistent with the germline gene, which may arise from a read error. This chain joins TRBV20-1 and TRBJ2-5; 10 bases line up with TRBD2. Per the germline V gene, CDR1 is DFQATT and CDR2 is SNEGSKA (reference sequence). The CDR3 is made up of 15 amino acids. As DNA, the CDR3 is TGCAGTGCTGGAGATAGCGGGAGGTCGGGAGAGACCCAGTACTTC. Residues: CSAGDSGRSGETQYF.

The V and J genes are TRBV5-1 and TRBJ2-1; weak D call: TRBD1 (5 bases). The DNA matches TRBJ2-7 better at its end, which makes the J call doubtful. The CDR3 is 16 residues long. Looked up from germline, CDR1 is SGHRS and CDR2 is YFSETQ. The chain's CDR3 is CASRQGGMSSYNEQYF. The CDR3 DNA follows: TGCGCCAGCAGGCAGGGCGGAATGAGCTCCTACAATGAGCAGTACTTC.

This sequence joins TRBV5-1 and TRBJ2-1; TRBD1 aligns across 7 bases. This CDR3 is 15 amino acids long. CDR1 and CDR2 from the germline V gene are SGHRS and YFSETQ. J gave up 3 bases and V 3 bases, and 6 bases lay outside the gene matches. DNA for the CDR3: TGCGCCAGCAGCTCCATGGGGACAGACTACAATGAGCAGTTCTTC. It encodes CASSSMGTDYNEQFF. Based on the CDR3 plus reference TRBV5-1 and TRBJ2-1, the full variable domain is KAGVTQTPRYLIKTRGQQVTLSCSPISGHRSVSWYQQTPGQGLQFLFEYFSETQRNKGNFPGRFSGRQFSNSRSEMNVSTLELGDSALYLCASSSMGTDYNEQFFGPGTRLTVL.

The chain carries TRBV20-1 and TRBJ1-4; D not certain. Germline-derived CDR1 and CDR2 are DFQATT and SNEGSKA (reference sequence). Trimming cost V 7 bases and J 0 bases, with 12 bases left between them. This CDR3 region has 14 residues. CDR3 region: CSVPPLTTNEKLFF. The CDR3 DNA follows: TGCAGTGTCCCGCCGCTGACAACTAATGAAAAACTGTTTTTT.

The V gene is TRBV5-1, the J gene TRBJ2-7, with 8 bases aligning to TRBD1. Per germline, CDR1 SGHRS and CDR2 YFSETQ. Losses at the gene ends were 1 base for V and 7 bases for J; bases not matched to a gene: 16. The CDR3 length is 17 residues. The chain's CDR3 is CASSLLSRDRFEGEQYF. The CDR3 DNA reads TGCGCCAGCAGCTTGCTGTCCCGGGACAGGTTCGAGGGAGAGCAGTACTTC.

This clonotype occurred a few times. The rearrangement uses TRBV5-1 and TRBJ1-6; D might be TRBD1 (6 bases). V was clipped by 0 bases and J by 10 bases, with 17 bases between them. The CDR3 covers 16 residues. CDR1 and CDR2 (germline): SGHRS, YFSETQ. CDR3 sequence (DNA): TGCGCCAGCAGCTTGGTAGACGGCAGGGGTGGATCACCCCTCCACTTT. This sequence encodes CASSLVDGRGGSPLHF.

V and J are TRBV7-2 and TRBJ2-1; D is perhaps TRBD2 (6 bases). CDR1 and CDR2 from the germline V gene are SGHTA and FQGNSA. The CDR3 contains 17 residues. V was pared by 5 bases and J by 3 bases, with 20 bases between. The DNA of the CDR3 is TGTGCCAGCAGCCGCCCCCCGAGCGGGCTAAGCTACAATGAGCAGTTCTTC. Protein sequence: CASSRPPSGLSYNEQFF.